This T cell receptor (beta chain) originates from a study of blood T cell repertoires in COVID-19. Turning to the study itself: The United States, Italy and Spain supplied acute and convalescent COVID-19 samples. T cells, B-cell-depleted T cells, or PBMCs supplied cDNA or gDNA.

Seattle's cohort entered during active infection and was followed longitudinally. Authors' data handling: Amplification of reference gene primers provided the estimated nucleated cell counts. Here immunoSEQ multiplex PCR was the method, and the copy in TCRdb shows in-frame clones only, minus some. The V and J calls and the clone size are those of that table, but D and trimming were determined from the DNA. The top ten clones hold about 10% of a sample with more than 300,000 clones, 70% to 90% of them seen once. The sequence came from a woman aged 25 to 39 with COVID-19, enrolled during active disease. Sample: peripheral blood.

CDR3 in amino acids: CASSIAGSIKNIQYF. The CDR3 DNA is TGTGCCAGTAGTATAGCCGGGAGTATCAAAAACATTCAGTACTTC. V usage is TRBV19 and J usage is TRBJ2-4; tentatively, D is TRBD2 (6 bases). CDR3 length: 15 residues. Germline CDR1 is LNHDA and CDR2 is SQIVND (reference sequence). Trimming shortened V by 1 base and J by 3 bases, and 10 bases separated the two germline ends.